This T cell receptor beta chain was captured by sequencing in a study of regulatory T cells in long-lasting Graves disease. The germline CDR1 and CDR2 sequences are SNHLY and FYNNEI. This CDR3 has 17 amino acids. Trimming cost V 7 bases and J 6 bases; bases outside gene matches: 20. This clonotype was counted ten times or more. Through Arm-PCR of CDR3 regions and iRepertoire HTBI primers, TCR beta libraries were built. TCRdb reprocessed the multiplex PCR reads via MiXCR and lists one record per CDR3 protein. Among 250,000 to 300,000 distinct CDR3 sequences listed, around 19% were seen once. Time point specified: newly diagnosed GD, antithyroid drugs for less than 3 months. PBMC-derived RNA was used for the TCR library. These same records also appear under a second study, on T cells in Graves' hyperthyroidism and ophthalmopathy.

The input for sequencing was peripheral blood mononuclear cells (PBMCs), taken at new diagnosis, from a patient treated with antithyroid drugs. The V gene is TRBV2, the J gene TRBJ1-2; 7 nucleotides match TRBD1. The TCR was taken from a woman aged 25 to 45 with Graves disease. The CDR3 is CASIPWTGSEGKDGYTF. In DNA, the CDR3 is TGTGCCAGCATTCCGTGGACAGGTTCGGAGGGTAAGGATGGCTACACCTTC.